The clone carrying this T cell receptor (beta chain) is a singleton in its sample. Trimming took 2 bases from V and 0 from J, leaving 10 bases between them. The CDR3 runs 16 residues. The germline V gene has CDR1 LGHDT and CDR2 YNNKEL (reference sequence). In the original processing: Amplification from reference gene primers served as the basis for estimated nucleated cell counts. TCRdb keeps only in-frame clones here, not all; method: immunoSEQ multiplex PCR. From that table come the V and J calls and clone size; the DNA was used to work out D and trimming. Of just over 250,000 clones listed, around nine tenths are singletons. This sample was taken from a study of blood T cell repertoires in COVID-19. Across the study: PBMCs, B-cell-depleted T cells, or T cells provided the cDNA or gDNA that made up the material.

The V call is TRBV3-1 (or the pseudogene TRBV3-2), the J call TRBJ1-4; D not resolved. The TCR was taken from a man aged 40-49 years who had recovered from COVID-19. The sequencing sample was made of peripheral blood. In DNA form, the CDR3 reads TGTGCCAGCAGCCAACGACCGGGTGCAACTAATGAAAAACTGTTTTTT. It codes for CASSQRPGATNEKLFF.